One sample yielded the 14 T cell receptor beta chains listed below, sequenced in a study of blood T cell repertoires in COVID-19. The repertoire was sequenced with immunoSEQ multiplex PCR; TCRdb's copy has only in-frame clones and lacks some. The sample has almost 500,000 clones; approximately 90% are singletons. The sequenced sample consisted of PBMCs or T cells enriched from blood (not recorded which). The receptors here all came from a woman between 55 and 75 years old who had recovered from COVID-19.

This clone occurred once. The genes are TRBV12-5 and TRBJ2-1; D possibly corresponds to TRBD1 (6 bases). In germline, CDR1 is LGHNT, CDR2 FRNRAP. Trimming removed 4 bases at V and 4 bases at J, with 14 bases between. This CDR3 is built from 15 residues. The CDR3 spells CASGSMDSLYNEQFF. The CDR3 nucleotides read TGTGCTAGTGGTTCCATGGACAGCTTATACAATGAGCAGTTCTTC.

The chain has TRBV24-1 and TRBJ2-5; D may be TRBD1 (6 bases). Trimming shortened V by 10 bases and J by 5 bases, and 16 bases separated the two germline ends. CDR3 size: 13 residues. Germline CDR1 and CDR2: KGHDR and SFDVKD. The CDR3 sequence: CATSYRAGETQYF. CDR3 coding DNA: TGTGCCACGTCATACAGGGCTGGGGAGACCCAGTACTTC.

The V gene is TRBV4-2, the J gene TRBJ1-5; weak D call: TRBD1 (6 bases). Germline V gene data show CDR1 as LGHNA and CDR2 as YNFKEQ. V lost 3 bases to trimming and J lost 0 bases, with 12 bases between them. The CDR3 totals 16 residues. This CDR3 is CASSHVGQLSNQPQHF. The CDR3 coding sequence is TGTGCCAGCAGCCATGTCGGACAGCTTAGCAATCAGCCCCAGCATTTT.

V usage is TRBV19 and J usage is TRBJ1-2; maybe TRBD1 (6 bases). CDR3 size: 14 residues. CDR1 and CDR2 (germline): LNHDA, SQIVND (reference sequence). Trimming pared 5 bases from V and 8 bases from J, leaving 18 bases between. The CDR3 sequence: CASSSTGDWGGYTF. The DNA of the CDR3 is TGTGCCAGTAGTTCGACAGGAGACTGGGGGGGCTACACCTTC.

The chain recombines TRBV6-5 with TRBJ2-7, with a weak D call TRBD1 (6 bases). The germline gives CDR1 MNHEY, CDR2 SVGAGI. The CDR3 contains 14 residues. With 4 bases removed from V and 0 bases from J, the gap between germline ends came to 10 bases. The CDR3 nucleotides are TGTGCCAGCAGTTCAGTGACAGGCTCCTACGAGCAGTACTTC. Translation gives CASSSVTGSYEQYF.

This clone came up once. J is TRBJ1-1 and V is TRBV11-2, with D hard to call. Per germline, CDR1 SGHAT and CDR2 FQNNGV. The CDR3 extends over 16 amino acids. The ends were cut back, 3 bases at V and 0 bases at J, with 14 bases in the middle. DNA of the CDR3: TGTGCCAGCAGCTTTCGGGGTGCGACGGTGAACACTGAAGCTTTCTTT. Translated: CASSFRGATVNTEAFF.

The sample holds a few counts of this clone. This chain uses TRBV9 with TRBJ2-2; maybe TRBD1 (5 bases). The CDR3 sequence is 14 residues long. With 6 bases removed from V and 3 bases from J, the gap between germline ends came to 12 bases. Germline loops: CDR1 SGDLS, CDR2 YYNGEE. The CDR3 bases are TGTGCCAGCAATGGGCAGGGATACACCGGGGAGCTGTTTTTT. Residues: CASNGQGYTGELFF.

J is TRBJ2-7 and V is TRBV5-4, with 7 nucleotides matching TRBD1. After removal of 5 bases from V and 7 bases from J, the junction contained 6 bases not matched to a gene. CDR1 and CDR2 (germline): SGHNT, YYREEE (reference sequence). This CDR3 has 12 amino acids. In DNA, the CDR3 is TGTGCCAGCAGTAGACAGGGTGGGGAGCAGTACGTC. Its protein product is CASSRQGGEQYV.

This clone was detected only once. The V and J genes are TRBV5-4 and TRBJ2-1, with TRBD2 matching 9 bases. V shed 4 bases, J shed 8 bases, and the junction held 7 bases outside the gene matches. CDR3 size: 14 residues. Germline CDR1 is SGHNT and CDR2 is YYREEE (reference sequence). The DNA for the CDR3 is TGTGCCAGCAGCCGGACTAGCGCGGAGGATGAGCAGTTCTTC. Protein: CASSRTSAEDEQFF.

This chain uses TRBV11-3 with TRBJ2-2; 8 nucleotides agree with TRBD1. V shed 5 bases and J 5 bases; nucleotides not matched to a gene: 7. This CDR3 comprises 15 residues. Germline CDR1 is SGHNT and CDR2 is YENEEA. The chain's CDR3 is CASSRGQGGTGELFF. The CDR3, as DNA: TGTGCCAGCAGCCGCGGACAGGGTGGGACCGGGGAGCTGTTTTTT.

This chain joins TRBV2 and TRBJ1-5; D not certain. Germline V gene lookup returns CDR1 SNHLY and CDR2 FYNNEI. The ends were cut back, 6 bases at V and 3 bases at J, with 12 bases in the middle. The CDR3 has 14 residues. In DNA, the CDR3 is TGTGCCAGCAGGGTTGGACTGACCAATCAGCCCCAGCATTTT. It encodes CASRVGLTNQPQHF.

The CDR3 here is CASSLGTGSISTQYF. In DNA, the CDR3 is TGCGCCAGCAGCTTAGGGACAGGGTCAATTAGCACGCAGTATTTT. J is TRBJ2-3 and V is TRBV5-1, with 9 positions matching TRBD1. CDR3 length equals 15 residues. Germline V gives CDR1 SGHRS, CDR2 YFSETQ. After removal of 2 bases from V and 9 bases from J, the junction contained 10 bases not matched to a gene.

V is TRBV13 and J is TRBJ2-7, with TRBD2 as a possible D gene (5 bases). There are 14 residues in the CDR3. The V gene lost 4 bases and the J gene lost 7 bases, with 17 bases spanning the gap. Germline V gene sequence: CDR1 PRHDT, CDR2 FYEKMQ (reference sequence). DNA of the CDR3: TGTGCCAGCAGCTCGACTCCTCTCGAGGGTGAGCAGTACTTC. As protein: CASSSTPLEGEQYF.

The rearrangement uses TRBV18 and TRBJ2-3; 8 bases agree with TRBD2. The CDR3 spans 16 residues. V gave up 4 bases and J gave up 0 bases; unmatched junction bases: 6. Germline CDR1 reads KGHSH; CDR2 reads LQKENI. DNA of the CDR3: TGTGCCAGCTCACAACAGCGGGGGCATAGCACAGATACGCAGTATTTT. Amino acid sequence: CASSQQRGHSTDTQYF.